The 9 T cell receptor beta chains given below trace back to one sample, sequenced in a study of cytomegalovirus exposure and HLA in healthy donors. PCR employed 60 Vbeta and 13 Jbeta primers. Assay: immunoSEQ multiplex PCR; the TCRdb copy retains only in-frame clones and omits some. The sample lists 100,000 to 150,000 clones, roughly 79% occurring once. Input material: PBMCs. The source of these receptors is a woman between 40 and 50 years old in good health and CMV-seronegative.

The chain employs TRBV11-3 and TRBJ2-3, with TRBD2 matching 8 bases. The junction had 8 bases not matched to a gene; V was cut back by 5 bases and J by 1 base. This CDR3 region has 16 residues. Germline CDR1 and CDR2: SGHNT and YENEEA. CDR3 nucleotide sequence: TGTGCCAGCAGCACCGCTCGGACTAGCCGCACAGATACGCAGTATTTT. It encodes CASSTARTSRTDTQYF.

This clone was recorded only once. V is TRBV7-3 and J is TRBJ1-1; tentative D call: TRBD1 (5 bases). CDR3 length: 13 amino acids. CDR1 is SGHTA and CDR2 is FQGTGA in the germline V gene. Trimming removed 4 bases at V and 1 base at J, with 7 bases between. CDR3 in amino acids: CASSWQGNTEAFF. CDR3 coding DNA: TGTGCCAGCAGCTGGCAGGGGAACACTGAAGCTTTCTTT. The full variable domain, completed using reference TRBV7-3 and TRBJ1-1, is GAGVSQTPSNKVTEKGKYVELRCDPISGHTALYWYRQSLGQGPEFLIYFQGTGAADDSGLPNDRFFAVRPEGSVSTLKIQRTERGDSAVYLCASSWQGNTEAFFGQGTRLTVV.

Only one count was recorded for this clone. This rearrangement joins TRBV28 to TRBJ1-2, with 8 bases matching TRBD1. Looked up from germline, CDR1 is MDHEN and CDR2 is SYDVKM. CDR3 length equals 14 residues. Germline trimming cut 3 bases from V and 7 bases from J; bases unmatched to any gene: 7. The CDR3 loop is CASSLSGGAGGYTF. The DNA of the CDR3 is TGTGCCAGCAGTTTGTCAGGGGGCGCGGGTGGCTACACCTTC.

CDR3 amino acids: CASSYRQGTDEQYF. CDR3 nucleotide sequence: TGTGCCAGCAGCTATCGACAGGGTACCGACGAGCAGTACTTC. J is TRBJ2-7 and V is TRBV11-2; 7 positions agree with TRBD1. This CDR3 has 14 residues. J was trimmed by 5 bases and V by 4 bases; bases with no gene match: 8. Germline CDR1 reads SGHAT; CDR2 reads FQNNGV.

This CDR3 reads CASSETGGAPRTDTQYF. DNA of the CDR3: TGTGCCAGCAGTGAAACTGGCGGGGCCCCCCGCACAGATACGCAGTATTTT. V and J are TRBV2 and TRBJ2-3; a weak D match, TRBD2 (6 bases). V was trimmed by 2 bases and J by 1 base, leaving 16 bases between them. The CDR3 has 17 amino acids. CDR1 SNHLY and CDR2 FYNNEI come from the germline V gene.

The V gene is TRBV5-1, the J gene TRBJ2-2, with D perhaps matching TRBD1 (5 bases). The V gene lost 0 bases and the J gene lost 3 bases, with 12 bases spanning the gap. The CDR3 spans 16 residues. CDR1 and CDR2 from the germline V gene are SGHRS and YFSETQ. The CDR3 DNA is TGCGCCAGCAGCTTGGGGGGCCAAGCCTACACCGGGGAGCTGTTTTTT. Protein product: CASSLGGQAYTGELFF.

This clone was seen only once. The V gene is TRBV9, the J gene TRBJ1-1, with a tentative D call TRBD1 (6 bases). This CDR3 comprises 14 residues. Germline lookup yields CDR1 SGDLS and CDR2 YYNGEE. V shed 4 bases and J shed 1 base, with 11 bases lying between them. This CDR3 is CASSTQQGNTEAFF. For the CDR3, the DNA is TGTGCCAGCAGCACTCAACAGGGGAACACTGAAGCTTTCTTT.

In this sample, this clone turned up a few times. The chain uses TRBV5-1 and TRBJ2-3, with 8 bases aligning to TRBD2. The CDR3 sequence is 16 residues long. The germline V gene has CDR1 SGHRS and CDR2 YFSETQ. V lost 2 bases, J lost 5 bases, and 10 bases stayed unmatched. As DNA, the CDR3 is TGCGCCAGCAGCTTCAGCGGGAGTTCAATAAGAGATACGCAGTATTTT. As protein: CASSFSGSSIRDTQYF.

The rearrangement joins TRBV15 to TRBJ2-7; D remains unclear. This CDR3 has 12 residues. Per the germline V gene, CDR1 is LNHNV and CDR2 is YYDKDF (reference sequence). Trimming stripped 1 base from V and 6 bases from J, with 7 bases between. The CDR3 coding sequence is TGTGCCACCAGCAGAGGTCCGTTCGAGCAGTACTTC. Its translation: CATSRGPFEQYF.